This TCR beta chain was recovered during a study of breast tumors, draining lymph nodes, adjacent tissues. Study outcomes and limitations: Tumor TCR diversity was below lymph nodes but above nontumor tissue.

TCRdb recomputed calls from the multiplex PCR reads with MiXCR, one row per CDR3 protein. The sample yields fewer than 200,000 distinct CDR3 sequences, around 33% seen once. Breast cancer patients provided tissue from their axillary draining lymph nodes. This clonotype was seen many times. The antigen is undetermined. The sequencing sample was made of axillary lymph node tissue. The clonotype originates from a female donor with breast cancer. Some clones in this sample may be carry-over from other donors' samples.

CDR3 loop: CASSDGTITGKRNQPQHF. The CDR3 DNA reads TGCGCCAGCAGTGATGGGACCATTACAGGGAAACGCAATCAGCCCCAGCATTTT. The rearrangement uses TRBV10-1 and TRBJ1-5, with D perhaps TRBD1 (6 bases). Deletions cut 3 bases from V and 2 bases from J, with 20 bases between. In germline, CDR1 is WNHNN, CDR2 SYGVQD (reference sequence). The CDR3 is 18 amino acids.